The 20 T cell receptor beta chains reported below all come from one sample, sequenced in a study of Ad26.COV2.S vaccination and SARS-CoV-2 variants. Treatment indicated: around 19 received Ad26.COV2.S at low or high dose, single or two shots; about five received placebo; per-sample allocation not given. Collection of samples fell on day 63 after the first vaccine or placebo injection. Only in-frame clones appear in the TCRdb table, and some are missing; sequencing was by immunoSEQ multiplex PCR. The sample lists over 300,000 clones, roughly 80% occurring once. The sample in question was peripheral blood, obtained in a trial of Ad26.COV2.S vaccine versus placebo. These receptor sequences come from a person between 18 and 65 years old who received the Ad26.COV2.S COVID-19 vaccine or a placebo.

This clone was seen a few times. The chain carries TRBV6-6 and TRBJ1-1; 9 bases fit TRBD1. Germline CDR1 is MNHNY and CDR2 is SVGAGI (reference sequence). The CDR3 consists of 15 residues. J gave up 4 bases and V 5 bases, and 8 bases lay outside the gene matches. CDR3 residues: CASSALQGASTEAFF. The CDR3 DNA follows: TGTGCCAGCAGTGCCCTACAGGGGGCGAGCACTGAAGCTTTCTTT.

This chain uses TRBV7-2 with TRBJ1-4; 8 bases line up with TRBD1. This CDR3 has 16 residues. Germline CDR1 SGHTA, CDR2 FQGNSA. With V trimmed by 2 bases and J by 6 bases, 8 bases remained unmatched. CDR3: CASSLSGQGWDEKLFF. In DNA, the CDR3 is TGTGCCAGCAGCTTATCCGGACAGGGATGGGATGAAAAACTGTTTTTT.

The J gene is TRBJ1-1, the V gene TRBV5-4; no clear D. V shed 3 bases and J shed 6 bases, with 12 bases lying between them. Germline assignment: CDR1 SGHNT and CDR2 YYREEE (reference sequence). The CDR3 loop spans 13 amino acids. CDR3 sequence: CASSSFGSPEAFF. CDR3 nucleotides: TGTGCCAGCAGCTCATTTGGCAGCCCTGAAGCTTTCTTT.

This chain connects TRBV30 to TRBJ2-1, with D perhaps matching TRBD2 (6 bases). Per germline, CDR1 GTSNPN and CDR2 SVGIG (reference sequence). The CDR3 loop spans 16 amino acids. V was cut by 3 bases and J by 4 bases, with 19 bases left in between. The DNA of the CDR3 is TGTGCCTGGAGCCTAGCGAGCCCCCGGAGGTACAATGAGCAGTTCTTC. Translated: CAWSLASPRRYNEQFF.

This chain uses TRBV30 with TRBJ1-1, with a tentative D call TRBD1 (6 bases). The CDR3 spans 15 residues. In germline, CDR1 is GTSNPN, CDR2 SVGIG (reference sequence). The CDR3: CVLNRQARSFTEAFF. Here the CDR3 DNA reads TGTGTACTAAATCGACAGGCAAGATCGTTCACTGAAGCTTTCTTT.

This sequence joins TRBV11-1 and TRBJ2-7, with D possibly matching TRBD1 (6 bases). The germline CDR1 and CDR2 sequences are SGHAT and FQDESV (reference sequence). This CDR3 is built from 15 residues. Trimming took 4 bases from V and 3 from J, leaving 16 bases between them. In DNA, the CDR3 is TGTGCCAGCAGCTCTCCCGACAGGTTATACTACGAGCAGTACTTC. Translating it yields CASSSPDRLYYEQYF.

Only a few counts were recorded for this clone. The chain joins TRBV7-2 to TRBJ1-5, with D unresolved. The V gene's germline CDR1 is SGHTA and CDR2 FQGNSA. The CDR3 spans 13 residues. V lost 4 bases and J lost 9, with 13 bases in between. In nucleotides, the CDR3 is TGTGCCAGCAGCTCACTTAAATACGGGCCCCAGCATTTT. It specifies CASSSLKYGPQHF.

On this clone: Mismatch with germline at one junction end may stem from a read error. The chain combines TRBV7-2 with TRBJ1-3, with 7 bases fitting TRBD1. This CDR3 spans 16 amino acids. Germline V gene lookup returns CDR1 SGHTA and CDR2 FQGNSA. CDR3 DNA sequence: TGTGCCAGCAGGTTAGCGAAGGGGGCCTCTGGAAACACCATATATTTT. The encoded protein is CASRLAKGASGNTIYF. Filled out from reference TRBV7-2 and TRBJ1-3, the complete variable domain reads GAGVSQSPSNKVTEKGKDVELRCDPISGHTALYWYRQSLGQGLEFLIYFQGNSAPDKSGLPSDRFSAERTGGSVSTLTIQRTQQEDSAVYLCASRLAKGASGNTIYFGEGSWLTVV.

This clone was detected a few times. The gene calls are TRBV6-1 and TRBJ2-7; D is possibly TRBD2 (5 bases). Trimming pared 2 bases from V and 6 bases from J, leaving 11 bases between. The germline V gene has CDR1 MNHNS and CDR2 SASEGT. The CDR3 extends over 13 amino acids. The DNA for the CDR3 is TGTGCCAGCAGTGAAAGGGCCGAGGGCGAGCAGTACTTC. Its translation: CASSERAEGEQYF.

The chain joins TRBV9 to TRBJ2-2; D possibly uses TRBD1 or TRBD2 (5 bases each). The V gene lost 0 bases and the J gene lost 4 bases, with 16 bases spanning the gap. This CDR3 contains 17 residues. Germline V gene sequence: CDR1 SGDLS, CDR2 YYNGEE. The CDR3 DNA reads TGTGCCAGCAGCGTAGCTTTGAGGGGCGTACGCACCGGGGAGCTGTTTTTT. Translating it yields CASSVALRGVRTGELFF. Looking up the rest from reference TRBV9 and TRBJ2-2 gives the full variable domain: DSGVTQTPKHLITATGQRVTLRCSPRSGDLSVYWYQQSLDQGLQFLIQYYNGEERAKGNILERFSAQQFPDLHSELNLSSLELGDSALYFCASSVALRGVRTGELFFGEGSRLTVL.

The V call is TRBV12-3 or TRBV12-4, the J call TRBJ2-5; unclear D gene. Trimming took off 7 bases at V and 2 bases at J, with 8 bases between the two ends. The length of the CDR3 is 12 residues. The CDR3 spells CASNYRQETQYF. The CDR3 DNA follows: TGTGCCAGCAACTACCGTCAAGAGACCCAGTACTTC.

This clone was detected once. The V gene is TRBV7-9, the J gene TRBJ1-2; no clear D gene. Per germline, CDR1 SEHNR and CDR2 FQNEAQ (reference sequence). The CDR3 consists of 13 residues. The V end was cut by 1 base, the J end by 7 bases, with 10 bases between. The CDR3 is CASSLGGKGGYTF. Here the CDR3 DNA reads TGTGCCAGCAGCTTAGGAGGGAAGGGTGGCTACACCTTC.

J is TRBJ1-6 and V is TRBV27; D is uncertain. The V gene's germline CDR1 is MNHEY and CDR2 SMNVEV (reference sequence). The length of the CDR3 is 14 residues. V lost 3 bases to trimming and J lost 7 bases, with 10 bases between them. The CDR3 nucleotides read TGTGCCAGCAGTTTTGGTATCTTAAATTCACCCCTCCACTTT. Amino acids: CASSFGILNSPLHF.

This sequence joins TRBV5-1 and TRBJ2-7; TRBD2 agrees at 8 bases. V shed 0 bases, J shed 0 bases, and the junction held 2 bases outside the gene matches. The CDR3 spans 15 residues. The germline V gene encodes CDR1 SGHRS and CDR2 YFSETQ. The CDR3 nucleotides read TGCGCCAGCAGCTTGGTCGGGACTAGCTCCTACGAGCAGTACTTC. It specifies CASSLVGTSSYEQYF.

V usage is TRBV4-1 and J usage is TRBJ1-4; D uncertain. The CDR3 runs 13 residues. Trimming removed 4 bases at V and 5 bases at J, with 8 bases between. From germline, CDR1 is MGHRA and CDR2 YSYEKL. Here the CDR3 DNA reads TGCGCCAGCAGCCCGGGAGCGAATGAAAAACTGTTTTTT. Translation: CASSPGANEKLFF.

This chain uses TRBV7-3 with TRBJ2-1; 8 positions match TRBD2. Germline V CDR1 and CDR2: SGHTA, FQGTGA. This CDR3 region has 13 residues. With V trimmed by 2 bases and J by 10 bases, 4 bases remained unmatched. The CDR3 protein is CASSLGASGEQFF. CDR3 coding DNA: TGTGCCAGCAGCTTAGGTGCTAGCGGGGAGCAGTTCTTC.

The CDR3 region has the DNA TGTGCCAGCAGAGGACAGGTGACTGGAAACACCATATATTTT. Protein sequence: CASRGQVTGNTIYF. The chain combines TRBV2 with TRBJ1-3; the match to TRBD1 covers 7 bases. CDR1 SNHLY and CDR2 FYNNEI come from the germline V gene. The CDR3 is made up of 14 amino acids. After removal of 6 bases from V and 2 bases from J, the junction contained 4 bases not matched to a gene.

The chain carries TRBV7-3 and TRBJ2-7; TRBD1 matches at 8 bases. J was trimmed by 3 bases and V by 2 bases; bases with no gene match: 6. The germline gives CDR1 SGHTA, CDR2 FQGTGA. This CDR3 comprises 15 residues. CDR3: CASSLQGTGRYEQYF. Here the CDR3 DNA reads TGTGCCAGCAGCTTACAAGGGACAGGACGCTACGAGCAGTACTTC. The full variable domain, completed using reference TRBV7-3 and TRBJ2-7, is GAGVSQTPSNKVTEKGKYVELRCDPISGHTALYWYRQSLGQGPEFLIYFQGTGAADDSGLPNDRFFAVRPEGSVSTLKIQRTERGDSAVYLCASSLQGTGRYEQYFGPGTRLTVT.

The count of this clone is one. The chain is built from TRBV5-1 and TRBJ2-5, with TRBD2 identical over 14 bases. Germline assignment: CDR1 SGHRS and CDR2 YFSETQ. Unmatched junction bases numbered 10, after V lost 7 bases and J lost 5 bases. The CDR3 contains 16 residues. CDR3 nucleotides: TGCGCCAGCGAGGCGACTAGCGGGGGGGCTCCGGAGACCCAGTACTTC. This encodes CASEATSGGAPETQYF. Using reference TRBV5-1 and TRBJ2-5 for the parts outside the CDR3, the full variable domain is KAGVTQTPRYLIKTRGQQVTLSCSPISGHRSVSWYQQTPGQGLQFLFEYFSETQRNKGNFPGRFSGRQFSNSRSEMNVSTLELGDSALYLCASEATSGGAPETQYFGPGTRLLVL.

This chain uses TRBV10-3 with TRBJ1-6; D uncertain. The CDR3 is 14 amino acids. Looked up from germline, CDR1 is ENHRY and CDR2 is SYGVKD. V dropped 7 bases and J dropped 11 bases, with 18 bases sitting between them. The CDR3 nucleotides read TGTGCCATCACGCCCCAGCCCCTAGGGACACCCCTCCACTTT. Amino acids: CAITPQPLGTPLHF.